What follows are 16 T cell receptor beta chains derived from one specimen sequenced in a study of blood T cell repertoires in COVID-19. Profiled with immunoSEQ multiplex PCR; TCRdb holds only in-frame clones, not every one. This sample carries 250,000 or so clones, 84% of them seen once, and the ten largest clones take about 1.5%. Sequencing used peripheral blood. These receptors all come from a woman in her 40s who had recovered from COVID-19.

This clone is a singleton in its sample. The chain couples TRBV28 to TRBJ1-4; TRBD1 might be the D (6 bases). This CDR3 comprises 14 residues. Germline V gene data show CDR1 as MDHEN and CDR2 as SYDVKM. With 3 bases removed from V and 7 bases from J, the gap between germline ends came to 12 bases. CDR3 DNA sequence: TGTGCCAGCAGTTTTGGGGGCGCGGGTGAAAAACTGTTTTTT. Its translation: CASSFGGAGEKLFF.

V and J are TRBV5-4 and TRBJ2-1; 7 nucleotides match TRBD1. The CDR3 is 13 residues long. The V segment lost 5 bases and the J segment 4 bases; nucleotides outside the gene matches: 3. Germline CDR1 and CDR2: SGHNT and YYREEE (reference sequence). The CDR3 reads CASRRQGYNEQFF. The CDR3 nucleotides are TGTGCCAGCAGACGACAGGGTTACAATGAGCAGTTCTTC.

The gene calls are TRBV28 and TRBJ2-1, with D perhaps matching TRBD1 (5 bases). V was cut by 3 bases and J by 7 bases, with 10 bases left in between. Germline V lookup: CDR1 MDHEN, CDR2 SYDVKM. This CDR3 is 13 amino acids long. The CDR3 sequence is CASSFPQGNEQFF. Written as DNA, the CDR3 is TGTGCCAGCAGTTTTCCCCAGGGAAATGAGCAGTTCTTC.

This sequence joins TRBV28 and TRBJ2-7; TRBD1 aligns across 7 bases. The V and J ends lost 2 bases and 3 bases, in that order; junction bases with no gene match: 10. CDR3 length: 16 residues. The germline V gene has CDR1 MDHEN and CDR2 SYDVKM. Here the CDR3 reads CASSLLAGTDLYEQYF. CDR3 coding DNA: TGTGCCAGCAGTTTACTCGCCGGGACAGACCTCTACGAGCAGTACTTC.

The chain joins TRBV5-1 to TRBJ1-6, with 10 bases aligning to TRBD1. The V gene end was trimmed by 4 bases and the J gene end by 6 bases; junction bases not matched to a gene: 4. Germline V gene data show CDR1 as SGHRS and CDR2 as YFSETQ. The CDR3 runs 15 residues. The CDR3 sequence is CASSRDRGLNSPLHF. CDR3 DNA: TGCGCCAGCAGCAGGGACAGGGGCCTTAATTCACCCCTCCACTTT.

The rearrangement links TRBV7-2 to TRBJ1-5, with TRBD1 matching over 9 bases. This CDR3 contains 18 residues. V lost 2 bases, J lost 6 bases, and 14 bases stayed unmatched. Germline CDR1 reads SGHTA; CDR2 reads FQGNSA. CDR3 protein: CASSLFATTGGSSQPQHF. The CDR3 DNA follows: TGTGCCAGCAGCTTATTCGCCACAACAGGGGGCAGTAGTCAGCCCCAGCATTTT.

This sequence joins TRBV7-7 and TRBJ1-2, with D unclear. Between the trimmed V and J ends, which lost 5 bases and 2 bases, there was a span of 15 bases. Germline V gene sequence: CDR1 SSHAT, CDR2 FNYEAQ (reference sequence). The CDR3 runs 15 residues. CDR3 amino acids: CASSPPTYLNYGYTF. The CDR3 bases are TGTGCCAGCAGCCCGCCCACATACCTCAACTATGGCTACACCTTC.

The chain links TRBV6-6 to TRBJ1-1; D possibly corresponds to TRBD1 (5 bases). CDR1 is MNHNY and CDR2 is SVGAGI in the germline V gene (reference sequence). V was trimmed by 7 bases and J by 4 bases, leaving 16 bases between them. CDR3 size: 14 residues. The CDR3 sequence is CASTRRGVGTEAFF. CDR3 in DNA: TGTGCCAGCACTCGTCGGGGGGTGGGCACTGAAGCTTTCTTT.

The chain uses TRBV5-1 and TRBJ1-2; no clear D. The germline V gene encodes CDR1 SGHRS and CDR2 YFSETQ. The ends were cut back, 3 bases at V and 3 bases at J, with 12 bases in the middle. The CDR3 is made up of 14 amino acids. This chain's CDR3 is CASSSIPGDYGYTF. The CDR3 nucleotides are TGCGCCAGCAGCTCAATACCGGGTGACTATGGCTACACCTTC.

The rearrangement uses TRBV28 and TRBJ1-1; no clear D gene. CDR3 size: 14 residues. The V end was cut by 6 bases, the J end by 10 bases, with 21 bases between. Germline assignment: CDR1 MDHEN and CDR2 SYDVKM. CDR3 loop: CASRRRPESALAFF. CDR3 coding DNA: TGTGCCAGCAGACGACGTCCGGAGTCCGCCCTAGCTTTCTTT.

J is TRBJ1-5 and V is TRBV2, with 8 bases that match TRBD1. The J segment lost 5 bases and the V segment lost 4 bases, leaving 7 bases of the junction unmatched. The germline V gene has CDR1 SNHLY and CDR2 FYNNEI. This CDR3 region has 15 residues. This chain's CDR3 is CASSGPGGRDQPQHF. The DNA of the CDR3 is TGTGCCAGCAGTGGCCCAGGGGGCCGGGATCAGCCCCAGCATTTT.

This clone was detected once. CDR3 nucleotides: TGTGCCAGCAGCGTAGGCGGGACCCAGGTGAACACTGAAGCTTTCTTT. Translating gives CASSVGGTQVNTEAFF. The rearrangement joins TRBV9 to TRBJ1-1; tentatively, D is TRBD1 (5 bases). V dropped 0 bases and J dropped 0 bases, with 12 bases sitting between them. The CDR3 spans 16 residues. Per germline, CDR1 SGDLS and CDR2 YYNGEE.

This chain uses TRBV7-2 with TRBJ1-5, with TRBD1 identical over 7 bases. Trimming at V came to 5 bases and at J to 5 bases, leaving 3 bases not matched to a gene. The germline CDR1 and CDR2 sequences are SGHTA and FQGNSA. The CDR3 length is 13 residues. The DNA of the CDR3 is TGTGCCAGCAGCGGAACAGGGGATCAGCCCCAGCATTTT. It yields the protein CASSGTGDQPQHF.

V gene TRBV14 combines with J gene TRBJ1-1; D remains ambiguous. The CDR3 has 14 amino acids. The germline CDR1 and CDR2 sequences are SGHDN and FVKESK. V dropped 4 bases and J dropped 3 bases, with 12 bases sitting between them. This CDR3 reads CASSLLPGYTEAFF. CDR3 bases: TGTGCCAGCAGCCTCCTCCCCGGGTACACTGAAGCTTTCTTT.

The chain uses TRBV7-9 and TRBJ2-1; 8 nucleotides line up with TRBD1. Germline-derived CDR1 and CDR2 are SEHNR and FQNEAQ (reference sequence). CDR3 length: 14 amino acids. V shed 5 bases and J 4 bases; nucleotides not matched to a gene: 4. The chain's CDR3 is CASSRDRPYNEQFF. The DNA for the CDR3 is TGTGCCAGCAGCAGGGACAGGCCATACAATGAGCAGTTCTTC.

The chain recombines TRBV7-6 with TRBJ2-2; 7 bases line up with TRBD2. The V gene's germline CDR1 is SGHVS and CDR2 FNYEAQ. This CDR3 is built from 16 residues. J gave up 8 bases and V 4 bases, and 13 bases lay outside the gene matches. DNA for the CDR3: TGTGCCAGCAGCTCCTACCGGGGGACTAATGGTGGGGAGCTGTTTTTT. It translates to CASSSYRGTNGGELFF.